One and the same sample provided the 32 T cell receptor beta chains below, sequenced in a study of T cell repertoires in cytomegalovirus infection. MiXCR, run by TCRdb on the reads, gives a single entry per CDR3 protein. The sample holds under 850,000 distinct CDR3 sequences; roughly 36% are singletons and the top ten take around 2.8%. The sample was PBMCs. These receptors were obtained from a human donor in good health (CMV status not recorded). Some clones in this sample may be carry-over from other donors' samples.

In its sample, this clonotype was seen a few times. This rearrangement joins TRBV19 to TRBJ2-1; 12 nucleotides align to TRBD2. The CDR3 contains 14 residues. Germline V lookup: CDR1 LNHDA, CDR2 SQIVND (reference sequence). V dropped 8 bases and J dropped 4; count of bases not matched to a gene: 3. The CDR3 region is CASQGLAGYNEQFF. The CDR3 DNA reads as TGTGCCAGTCAAGGACTAGCGGGATACAATGAGCAGTTCTTC.

This clonotype was found a few times. The CDR3 reads CASSPYYTESYNEQFF. The CDR3 DNA reads TGCGCCAGCAGCCCCTACTACACGGAATCGTACAATGAGCAGTTCTTC. The chain recombines TRBV4-1 with TRBJ2-1; D gene unclear. The CDR3 runs 16 residues. The germline gives CDR1 MGHRA, CDR2 YSYEKL. V was pared by 4 bases and J by 4 bases, with 17 bases between.

CDR3 sequence: CASSLGLVPGELFF. CDR3 DNA sequence: TGCGCCAGCAGCTTGGGACTAGTTCCCGGGGAGCTGTTTTTT. The rearrangement uses TRBV5-1 and TRBJ2-2, with D possibly being TRBD2 (6 bases). The germline V gene encodes CDR1 SGHRS and CDR2 YFSETQ. There are 14 residues in the CDR3. V shed 0 bases and J shed 6 bases, with 9 bases lying between them.

The chain links TRBV30 to TRBJ1-5; the D gene is possibly TRBD1 (5 bases). V lost 0 bases and J lost 7, with 16 bases in between. In germline, CDR1 is GTSNPN, CDR2 SVGIG (reference sequence). The CDR3 is 15 amino acids. The CDR3 DNA is TGTGCCTGGAGTGTACCGGGGCCACGGGGCCAGCCCCAGCATTTT. It encodes CAWSVPGPRGQPQHF. The full variable domain, its missing parts supplied by reference TRBV30 and TRBJ1-5, is SQTIHQWPATLVQPVGSPLSLECTVEGTSNPNLYWYRQAAGRGLQLLFYSVGIGQISSEVPQNLSASRPQDRQFILSSKKLLLSDSGFYLCAWSVPGPRGQPQHFGDGTRLSIL.

This chain connects TRBV2 to TRBJ2-5, with D unclear. CDR3 length: 10 amino acids. Trimming shortened V by 7 bases and J by 8 bases, and 8 bases separated the two germline ends. Germline V CDR1 and CDR2: SNHLY, FYNNEI. The CDR3 spells CASTDRTQYF. The CDR3 nucleotides are TGTGCCAGCACCGATCGTACCCAGTACTTC.

The gene calls are TRBV19 and TRBJ1-2; 9 bases fit TRBD1. Germline values: CDR1 LNHDA, CDR2 SQIVND (reference sequence). CDR3 length: 15 amino acids. The ends lost 5 bases at V and 4 bases at J; junction bases unmatched: 8. The CDR3 reads CASSPGTGLSYGYTF. CDR3 nucleotides: TGTGCCAGTAGTCCCGGGACAGGGTTAAGCTATGGCTACACCTTC.

The chain uses TRBV7-2 and TRBJ2-2, with TRBD2 matching 8 bases. The CDR3 contains 15 residues. V dropped 7 bases and J dropped 6; count of bases not matched to a gene: 10. Germline lookup yields CDR1 SGHTA and CDR2 FQGNSA. The DNA for the CDR3 is TGTGCCAGCACCCCCCCCGGGACTAGATCCGGGGAGCTGTTTTTT. Residues: CASTPPGTRSGELFF. Full variable domain (rest looked up from reference TRBV7-2 and TRBJ2-2): GAGVSQSPSNKVTEKGKDVELRCDPISGHTALYWYRQSLGQGLEFLIYFQGNSAPDKSGLPSDRFSAERTGGSVSTLTIQRTQQEDSAVYLCASTPPGTRSGELFFGEGSRLTVL.

This clonotype was seen a single time. The chain combines TRBV20-1 with TRBJ2-5; D call uncertain. V was clipped by 7 bases and J by 5 bases, with 17 bases between them. The CDR3 length is 13 residues. Germline CDR1 reads DFQATT; CDR2 reads SNEGSKA (reference sequence). CDR3 amino acids: CSERGRVGETQYF. As DNA, the CDR3 is TGCAGTGAGAGAGGTCGGGTTGGGGAGACCCAGTACTTC.

This clonotype showed up many times. CDR3: CASSLDQGAYGNTIYF. CDR3 nucleotides: TGTGCCAGCAGCTTAGATCAGGGGGCGTATGGAAACACCATATATTTT. The chain combines TRBV7-2 with TRBJ1-3, with 8 bases that match TRBD1. The CDR3 totals 16 residues. CDR1 is SGHTA and CDR2 is FQGNSA in the germline V gene. V lost 1 base to trimming and J lost 3 bases; unmatched junction nucleotides: 5.

This chain joins TRBV20-1 and TRBJ1-1; D remains ambiguous. The V end was cut by 3 bases, the J end by 3 bases, with 14 bases between. The CDR3 loop spans 14 amino acids. Germline values: CDR1 DFQATT, CDR2 SNEGSKA (reference sequence). The CDR3 sequence is CSASRRTRDTEAFF. In DNA, the CDR3 is TGCAGTGCTAGTAGAAGGACTAGGGACACTGAAGCTTTCTTT.

The chain employs TRBV19 and TRBJ2-4, with D possibly TRBD2 on 6 matching bases. Germline V gives CDR1 LNHDA, CDR2 SQIVND (reference sequence). The CDR3 length is 18 residues. V was clipped by 3 bases and J by 0 bases, with 18 bases between them. CDR3 sequence (DNA): TGTGCCAGTAGTATTGCCCGTGGGACTGTATTAGCCAAAAACATTCAGTACTTC. This gives the protein CASSIARGTVLAKNIQYF.

A single count supports this clonotype. This chain uses TRBV20-1 with TRBJ2-3; 10 positions agree with TRBD1. The CDR3 runs to 15 residues. V trimming: 6 bases; J trimming: 4 bases; junction bases outside the gene matches: 10. Germline CDR1 DFQATT, CDR2 SNEGSKA (reference sequence). The CDR3 coding sequence is TGCAGTGCCGAGGGGGACAGGGGTGTGTCAGATACGCAGTATTTT. Protein product: CSAEGDRGVSDTQYF.

This chain joins TRBV12-3 or TRBV12-4 and TRBJ1-4; a weak D match, TRBD1 (6 bases). V dropped 6 bases and J dropped 7 bases, with 15 bases sitting between them. The CDR3 is 14 amino acids. The CDR3 bases are TGTGCCAGCAGCACGGGGGCGGGGGCTGAAAAACTGTTTTTT. It encodes CASSTGAGAEKLFF.

The chain combines TRBV2 with TRBJ2-1; the D is unclear. Per the germline V gene, CDR1 is SNHLY and CDR2 is FYNNEI. The CDR3 is 17 residues long. Deletions cut 2 bases from V and 0 bases from J, with 14 bases between. As DNA, the CDR3 is TGTGCCAGCAGTGAACTTCGGCGGAAGAGCTCCTACAATGAGCAGTTCTTC. This encodes CASSELRRKSSYNEQFF. Complete variable domain (other parts from reference TRBV2 and TRBJ2-1): EPEVTQTPSHQVTQMGQEVILRCVPISNHLYFYWYRQILGQKVEFLVSFYNNEISEKSEIFDDQFSVERPDGSNFTLKIRSTKLEDSAMYFCASSELRRKSSYNEQFFGPGTRLTVL.

V is TRBV28 and J is TRBJ2-7, with a possible D match to TRBD1 (5 bases). CDR1 and CDR2 from the germline V gene are MDHEN and SYDVKM. Trimming took off 2 bases at V and 3 bases at J, with 14 bases between the two ends. The CDR3 spans 15 residues. The CDR3 reads CASSLNRGQNYEQYF. Here the CDR3 DNA reads TGTGCCAGCAGTTTAAATAGGGGCCAAAACTACGAGCAGTACTTC.

This clonotype was picked up many times. The chain combines TRBV7-8 with TRBJ1-3, with no clear D. Trimming cost V 2 bases and J 4 bases, with 12 bases left between them. This CDR3 is built from 15 residues. Germline loops: CDR1 SGHVS, CDR2 FQNEAQ. The CDR3, as DNA: TGTGCCAGCAGCTTAAGAGAGGGAGGAGGAAACACCATATATTTT. This gives the protein CASSLREGGGNTIYF.

This chain uses TRBV19 with TRBJ2-1; maybe TRBD1 (5 bases). Germline CDR1 and CDR2: LNHDA and SQIVND (reference sequence). CDR3 length: 14 residues. V was shortened by 8 bases and J by 1 base, with 12 bases between the two germline ends. CDR3 DNA sequence: TGTGCCAGTCAGGACATACATTCCTACAATGAGCAGTTCTTC. It codes for CASQDIHSYNEQFF.

This sequence joins TRBV10-3 and TRBJ1-6; no clear D gene. The CDR3 runs to 13 residues. Trimming left V 4 bases short and J 9 bases short, with 10 bases between. CDR1 and CDR2 from the germline V gene are ENHRY and SYGVKD. CDR3 sequence reads: CAISGERPSPLHF. The CDR3 nucleotides read TGTGCCATCAGTGGGGAACGGCCTTCACCCCTCCACTTT.

This clonotype came up a few times. The chain recombines TRBV6-6 with TRBJ1-4; 7 bases are shared with TRBD1. The CDR3 runs to 15 residues. The germline V gene encodes CDR1 MNHNY and CDR2 SVGAGI (reference sequence). Trimming cost V 2 bases and J 4 bases; bases outside gene matches: 4. As DNA, the CDR3 is TGTGCCAGCAGTTACCACCGGGACAGTAATGAAAAACTGTTTTTT. Translated, it gives CASSYHRDSNEKLFF.

The chain recombines TRBV19 with TRBJ2-4; D uncertain. Deletions cut 3 bases from V and 0 bases from J, with 9 bases between. The CDR3 loop spans 15 amino acids. Germline V gene lookup returns CDR1 LNHDA and CDR2 SQIVND (reference sequence). The CDR3 is CASSIVGVAKNIQYF. The CDR3 region has the DNA TGTGCCAGTAGTATCGTAGGAGTAGCCAAAAACATTCAGTACTTC.

As for this clonotype: One junction end disagrees with the germline gene, perhaps due to a read error. The J gene is TRBJ1-2, the V gene TRBV12-3 or TRBV12-4, with D uncertain. This CDR3 comprises 12 residues. The CDR3 here is CASRSLGGGSTF. CDR3 coding DNA: TGTGCCAGCCGTTCTCTAGGAGGCGGCTCCACCTTC.

This sequence joins TRBV19 and TRBJ2-5, with D possibly TRBD1 on 6 matching bases. Trimming removed 9 bases from V and 2 bases from J, with 10 bases in between. CDR1 and CDR2 (germline): LNHDA, SQIVND (reference sequence). The CDR3 spans 12 residues. CDR3 amino acids: CASRDTQETQYF. CDR3 DNA: TGTGCCAGCCGGGACACACAAGAGACCCAGTACTTC.

V and J are TRBV5-5 and TRBJ2-3, with D perhaps TRBD2 (5 bases). V lost 0 bases to trimming and J lost 11 bases, with 13 bases between them. CDR1 and CDR2 (germline): SGHKS, YYEKEE (reference sequence). There are 13 residues in the CDR3. CDR3 protein: CASSLVAGVEQYF. The CDR3, as DNA: TGTGCCAGCAGCTTGGTCGCGGGCGTGGAGCAGTATTTT.

This chain links TRBV7-6 with TRBJ2-1, with D possibly being TRBD2 (5 bases). The germline V gene encodes CDR1 SGHVS and CDR2 FNYEAQ. Trimming took off 2 bases at V and 0 bases at J, with 11 bases between the two ends. This CDR3 has 16 amino acids. The CDR3 here is CASSLILGSSYNEQFF. The CDR3 region has the DNA TGTGCCAGCAGCTTAATTTTGGGGAGCTCCTACAATGAGCAGTTCTTC.

The J gene is TRBJ1-6, the V gene TRBV12-3 or TRBV12-4; the match to TRBD1 covers 7 bases. The CDR3 has 15 residues. J lost 4 bases, V lost 3 bases, and 3 bases had no gene match. This CDR3 is CASSLGQKYNSPLHF. The CDR3 DNA sequence: TGTGCCAGCAGTTTGGGACAGAAATATAATTCACCCCTCCACTTT.

V usage is TRBV20-1 and J usage is TRBJ1-6; D gene uncertain. There are 16 residues in the CDR3. Germline CDR1 and CDR2: DFQATT and SNEGSKA (reference sequence). V was clipped by 0 bases and J by 7 bases, with 16 bases between them. This chain's CDR3 is CSARDRIRKENSPLHF. The CDR3 DNA follows: TGCAGTGCTAGAGATCGAATCAGGAAAGAGAATTCACCCCTCCACTTT.

Regarding this clonotype: A read error may account for a junction end that differs from germline. V gene TRBV11-1 combines with J gene TRBJ1-6; TRBD1 agrees at 9 bases. Germline V CDR1 and CDR2: SGHAT, FQDESV (reference sequence). The CDR3 covers 15 residues. The CDR3 here is CDSSWGTGSNSPLHF. The CDR3 coding sequence is TGTGACAGCAGCTGGGGGACAGGGAGTAATTCACCCCTCCACTTT.

This clonotype was seen more than once but under ten times. The chain couples TRBV10-3 to TRBJ1-1, with 10 bases aligning to TRBD1. Germline-derived CDR1 and CDR2 are ENHRY and SYGVKD. The CDR3 is made up of 14 amino acids. The ends lost 6 bases at V and 2 bases at J; junction bases unmatched: 3. CDR3 region: CAISVTGGNTEAFF. The CDR3 DNA follows: TGTGCCATCAGCGTGACAGGGGGCAACACTGAAGCTTTCTTT.

The chain has TRBV20-1 and TRBJ1-4; D is ambiguous. The germline V and J ends were trimmed by 3 bases and 10 bases, with 15 bases remaining between them. The CDR3 is 13 residues long. Germline values: CDR1 DFQATT, CDR2 SNEGSKA (reference sequence). CDR3 amino acids: CSARDVLLGKLFF. The CDR3 DNA sequence: TGCAGTGCTAGGGACGTCTTATTGGGAAAACTGTTTTTT.

The chain couples TRBV19 to TRBJ1-1; unclear D gene. V was clipped by 4 bases and J by 6 bases, with 9 bases between them. CDR3 length: 12 residues. Germline CDR1 is LNHDA and CDR2 is SQIVND (reference sequence). This chain's CDR3 is CASSTLMSEAFF. Written as DNA, the CDR3 is TGTGCCAGTAGTACCCTGATGTCTGAAGCTTTCTTT.

The chain employs TRBV19 and TRBJ2-6; weak D call: TRBD1 (6 bases). The CDR3 is made up of 17 amino acids. The germline V gene has CDR1 LNHDA and CDR2 SQIVND (reference sequence). Trimming took off 6 bases at V and 0 bases at J, with 15 bases between the two ends. The CDR3 region is CASRPLGATSGANVLTF. The DNA of the CDR3 is TGTGCCAGTAGACCCTTGGGGGCCACCTCTGGGGCCAACGTCCTGACTTTC.

V gene TRBV11-2 combines with J gene TRBJ2-3; TRBD1 matches at 8 bases. This CDR3 has 15 amino acids. J lost 4 bases, V lost 2 bases, and 5 bases had no gene match. Germline V gene data show CDR1 as SGHAT and CDR2 as FQNNGV. The CDR3, as DNA: TGTGCCAGCAGCTTAAGGACAGGGCGCGCAGATACGCAGTATTTT. Its translation is CASSLRTGRADTQYF.